This T cell receptor (beta chain) appears in the sequencing data of a study of blood T cell repertoires in COVID-19. Concerning this clone: The junction differs from germline at one of its ends, possibly a read error.

Some clones are missing from TCRdb's copy, which holds only in-frame ones; the method was immunoSEQ multiplex PCR. This table has around 160,000 clones, more than 65% appearing once. Those enrolled, adults aged about 18 to 89 years, came from roughly 23 US areas. Recovery meant two consecutive negative NP/OP PCR tests, professional clearance, or resolved symptoms. Looked up from germline, CDR1 is MGHRA and CDR2 is YSYEKL. The CDR3 runs to 16 residues. The genes are TRBV4-1 and TRBJ2-1; D is unresolved. Sequenced: PBMCs or T cells enriched from blood (not recorded which). The source is a man in his fifties who had recovered from COVID-19. The CDR3 protein is CASSQDERISHNEQFF. DNA for the CDR3: TGCGCCAGCAGCCAAGATGAGAGAATCTCCCACAATGAGCAGTTCTTC.